The clone carrying this TCR beta chain was recorded a few times. Its cognate antigen is unknown. The data originate from a study of cytomegalovirus exposure and HLA in healthy donors. Whole-study results and caveats: Earlier results showed most TCR beta V segments being productive about 90% or about 30% of the time.

V lost 4 bases and J lost 5, with 12 bases in between. Germline V lookup: CDR1 MNHEY, CDR2 SVGAGI. The CDR3 length is 13 residues. PCR primers comprised 60 Vbeta and 13 Jbeta primers. Per the original data handling: Later, tens of millions of unique TCR beta chains were counted in an analysis, and roughly 10 million of them were shared. The data were produced by immunoSEQ multiplex PCR, yet TCRdb's version contains in-frame clones alone and is incomplete. That table is the source of V, J and clone size, and D and trimming were worked out from the DNA. The sample has under 150,000 clones; 70% to 80% are singletons.

Sequencing was done on a sample of PBMCs. This TCR came from a woman in her thirties in good health and CMV-seropositive. The chain combines TRBV6-5 with TRBJ2-7, with D hard to call. CDR3 in amino acids: CASSFAASDEQYF. CDR3 coding DNA: TGTGCCAGCAGTTTCGCGGCTTCGGACGAGCAGTACTTC.